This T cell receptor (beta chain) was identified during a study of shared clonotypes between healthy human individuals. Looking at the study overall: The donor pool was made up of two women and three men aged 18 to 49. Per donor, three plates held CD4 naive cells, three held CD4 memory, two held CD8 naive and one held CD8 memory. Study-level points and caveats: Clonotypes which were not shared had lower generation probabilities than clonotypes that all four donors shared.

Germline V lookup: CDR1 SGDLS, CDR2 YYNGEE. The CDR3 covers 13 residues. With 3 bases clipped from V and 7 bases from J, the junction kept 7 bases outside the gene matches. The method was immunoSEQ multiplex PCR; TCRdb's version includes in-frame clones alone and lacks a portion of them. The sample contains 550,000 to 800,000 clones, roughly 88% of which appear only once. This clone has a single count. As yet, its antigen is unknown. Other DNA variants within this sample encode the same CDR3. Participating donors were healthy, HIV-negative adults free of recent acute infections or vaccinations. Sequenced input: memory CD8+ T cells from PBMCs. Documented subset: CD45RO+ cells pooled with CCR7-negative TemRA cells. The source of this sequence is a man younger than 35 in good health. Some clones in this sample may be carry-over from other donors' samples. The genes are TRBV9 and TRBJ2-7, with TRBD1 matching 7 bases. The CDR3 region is CASSGTGVGEQYF. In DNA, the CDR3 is TGTGCCAGCAGCGGTACAGGGGTGGGAGAGCAGTACTTC.